This T cell receptor beta chain was obtained from a study of post-analysis software for immune sequencing data. Study results and limitations: The study found significantly lower normalized Chao1 diversity in multiple sclerosis patients than in controls.

Presence of unique molecular identifiers characterized the TCR beta cDNA libraries. Each batch of roughly 1 to 11 million T cells produced 500,000 to 600,000 cDNA molecules. TCRdb fed the PCR reads into MiXCR, producing one record per CDR3 protein. The data contain 350,000 to 500,000 distinct CDR3 sequences, more than 30% of them seen just once; the ten biggest clones take up less than 10%. Ten or more counts support this clonotype. Its antigen is unknown. This sequence originates from a girl aged 2 to 10 with multiple sclerosis. The sequenced material came from blood.

The CDR3 loop reads CASSPQGTSTDTQYF. CDR3 bases: TGTGCCAGCAGCCCGCAGGGGACTAGCACAGATACGCAGTATTTT. The chain couples TRBV7-9 to TRBJ2-3, with D perhaps given as TRBD1 or TRBD2 (6 bases each). The germline V gene has CDR1 SEHNR and CDR2 FQNEAQ (reference sequence). The CDR3 is 15 residues long. V shed 5 bases and J shed 0 bases, with 12 bases lying between them.